The 15 T cell receptor beta chains below all came from one sample that was sequenced in a study of post-analysis software for immune sequencing data (dated by TCRdb to the mid-2010s). The antigens of these receptors remain unknown. Libraries were constructed by PCR. Sequenced on an Illumina HiSeq 2500. To reduce PCR and sequencing biases, unique molecular identifiers were incorporated into the TCR beta cDNA libraries. In TCRdb, the public reads were trimmed at Q25 with fastp and aligned with MiXCR, with productive beta chains retained. Entries are consolidated by CDR3 protein sequence, retaining the most common genes and DNA. For this sample there are hundreds of thousands of distinct CDR3 sequences; about 40% appear just once. Around 1.7% of the sample is held by the ten biggest clonotypes. Overall study results and their limits: Patients showed significantly higher frequencies than controls for roughly five TRBV segments, among them TRBV5-6, TRBV5-1 and TRBV20-1.

Sequenced material: blood. The origin of the receptors is a girl aged 5-17 years with multiple sclerosis.

This chain links TRBV12-3 or TRBV12-4 with TRBJ2-3, with 7 bases matching TRBD2. V gave up 3 bases and J gave up 2 bases; unmatched junction bases: 8. The length of the CDR3 is 16 residues. The CDR3 loop reads CASSFLAEGNTDTQYF. In DNA, the CDR3 is TGTGCCAGCAGTTTTCTAGCGGAGGGAAACACAGATACGCAGTATTTT.

The rearrangement links TRBV20-1 to TRBJ1-1; a possible D gene is TRBD1 (6 bases). This CDR3 comprises 13 residues. Germline loops: CDR1 DFQATT, CDR2 SNEGSKA (reference sequence). The germline V and J ends were trimmed by 5 bases and 4 bases, with 14 bases remaining between them. CDR3 sequence: CSARSGAGTEAFF. The DNA of the CDR3 is TGCAGTGCTCGATCGGGGGCCGGCACTGAAGCTTTCTTT.

This clonotype was recorded at least ten times. The genes are TRBV7-2 and TRBJ2-5; D is possibly TRBD2 (7 bases). Germline V gene lookup returns CDR1 SGHTA and CDR2 FQGNSA. V lost 0 bases, J lost 4 bases, and 9 bases lay in between. The CDR3 spans 14 residues. The CDR3 DNA reads TGTGCCAGCAGCTTAGCGGGGGGGCGAGAGACCCAGTACTTC. Protein product: CASSLAGGRETQYF.

This sequence joins TRBV5-4 and TRBJ2-3; 8 nucleotides match TRBD2. Germline V CDR1 and CDR2: SGHNT, YYREEE (reference sequence). Trimming removed 0 bases from V and 5 bases from J; junction bases left unmatched: 11. This CDR3 spans 17 amino acids. The CDR3, as DNA: TGTGCCAGCAGCTTGGCTAGCGTTAGCGGGATGGGAGATACGCAGTATTTT. This codes for CASSLASVSGMGDTQYF.

This clonotype has only a few counts. The CDR3 DNA sequence: TGTGCCAGCAATGGACTAGCGGGAATGTACCAAGAGACCCAGTACTTC. It specifies CASNGLAGMYQETQYF. The V and J genes are TRBV2 and TRBJ2-5; 12 bases fit TRBD2. Germline CDR1 is SNHLY and CDR2 is FYNNEI. V lost 7 bases to trimming and J lost 0 bases; unmatched junction nucleotides: 6. The CDR3 length is 16 residues.

The chain uses TRBV9 and TRBJ1-2; D is unclear. This CDR3 is 14 amino acids long. The V end was cut by 3 bases, the J end by 4 bases, with 13 bases between. Germline V gene lookup returns CDR1 SGDLS and CDR2 YYNGEE. The chain's CDR3 is CASSGGLDPYGYTF. The CDR3 region has the DNA TGTGCCAGCAGCGGTGGATTGGACCCCTATGGCTACACCTTC.

The chain carries TRBV7-6 and TRBJ2-5, with 7 positions matching TRBD1. The CDR3 length is 15 residues. Germline values: CDR1 SGHVS, CDR2 FNYEAQ. J gave up 4 bases and V 8 bases, and 13 bases lay outside the gene matches. CDR3 coding DNA: TGTGCCAGCGTAAAGGGGGCAGGGTTAGGAGAGACCCAGTACTTC. Protein product: CASVKGAGLGETQYF. Filled out from reference TRBV7-6 and TRBJ2-5, the complete variable domain reads GAGVSQSPRYKVTKRGQDVALRCDPISGHVSLYWYRQALGQGPEFLTYFNYEAQQDKSGLPNDRFSAERPEGSISTLTIQRTEQRDSAMYRCASVKGAGLGETQYFGPGTRLLVL.

The chain carries TRBV9 and TRBJ1-2; D is possibly TRBD1 (5 bases). Per the germline V gene, CDR1 is SGDLS and CDR2 is YYNGEE. V gave up 5 bases and J gave up 4 bases, with 24 bases separating them. The CDR3 runs to 17 residues. CDR3: CASSAPGALWDRYGYTF. CDR3 nucleotide sequence: TGTGCCAGCAGTGCCCCTGGGGCCCTTTGGGACCGCTATGGCTACACCTTC.

Here the CDR3 reads CSVEMYEDDEQFF. The CDR3 coding sequence is TGCAGCGTTGAAATGTACGAGGACGATGAGCAGTTCTTC. V is TRBV29-1 and J is TRBJ2-1; D remains unclear. The CDR3 is 13 amino acids. V was cut by 2 bases and J by 8 bases, with 13 bases left in between. The germline V gene encodes CDR1 SQVTM and CDR2 ANQGSEA.

Ten or more counts support this clonotype. This rearrangement joins TRBV10-3 to TRBJ1-5; no definite D call. The ends were cut back, 2 bases at V and 2 bases at J, with 19 bases in the middle. CDR1 is ENHRY, CDR2 SYGVKD, per germline. The CDR3 is 18 amino acids. CDR3 DNA sequence: TGTGCCATCAGTGAGGGGATAGGCGTTGTGAGTGGCAATCAGCCCCAGCATTTT. It codes for CAISEGIGVVSGNQPQHF.

This clonotype occurred a few times. J is TRBJ2-1 and V is TRBV29-1; D is tentatively TRBD1 or TRBD2 (5 bases each). CDR3 size: 16 residues. Trimming cost V 6 bases and J 0 bases, with 18 bases left between them. Germline CDR1 and CDR2: SQVTM and ANQGSEA. The CDR3 DNA is TGCAGCGTGCATTTATGGGACGCGAGCTCCTACAATGAGCAGTTCTTC. This translates into CSVHLWDASSYNEQFF.

This chain connects TRBV6-5 to TRBJ2-2; D is possibly TRBD1 or TRBD2 (6 bases each). V lost 6 bases and J lost 3, with 17 bases in between. The CDR3 sequence is 16 residues long. Looked up from germline, CDR1 is MNHEY and CDR2 is SVGAGI. CDR3 amino acids: CASRPIGGRYTGELFF. In DNA, the CDR3 is TGTGCCAGCAGACCAATAGGGGGGCGGTACACCGGGGAGCTGTTTTTT.

This clonotype was detected ten times or more. The CDR3 region has the DNA TGCAGTGCTAGTAAGGGTAATGGCGAGCAGTACTTC. Amino acids: CSASKGNGEQYF. The J gene is TRBJ2-7, the V gene TRBV20-1; D is uncertain. CDR1 is DFQATT and CDR2 is SNEGSKA in the germline V gene (reference sequence). V lost 3 bases and J lost 6, with 12 bases in between. The CDR3 covers 12 residues.

The rearrangement links TRBV27 to TRBJ1-2; 10 bases are a match to TRBD1. The V and J ends lost 3 bases and 3 bases, in that order; junction bases with no gene match: 7. The germline V gene encodes CDR1 MNHEY and CDR2 SMNVEV (reference sequence). The CDR3 consists of 16 residues. The CDR3 protein is CASSFYPGTGDYGYTF. The CDR3 DNA is TGTGCCAGCAGTTTTTACCCCGGGACAGGGGACTATGGCTACACCTTC.

This clonotype has just one count. The gene calls are TRBV12-3 or TRBV12-4 and TRBJ2-1; 8 nucleotides match TRBD2. Trimming removed 5 bases from V and 2 bases from J; junction bases left unmatched: 11. The CDR3 totals 17 residues. CDR3 sequence (DNA): TGTGCCAGCAGTCCATCCGGGACGGGGGGGCCCTACAATGAGCAGTTCTTC. This codes for CASSPSGTGGPYNEQFF.